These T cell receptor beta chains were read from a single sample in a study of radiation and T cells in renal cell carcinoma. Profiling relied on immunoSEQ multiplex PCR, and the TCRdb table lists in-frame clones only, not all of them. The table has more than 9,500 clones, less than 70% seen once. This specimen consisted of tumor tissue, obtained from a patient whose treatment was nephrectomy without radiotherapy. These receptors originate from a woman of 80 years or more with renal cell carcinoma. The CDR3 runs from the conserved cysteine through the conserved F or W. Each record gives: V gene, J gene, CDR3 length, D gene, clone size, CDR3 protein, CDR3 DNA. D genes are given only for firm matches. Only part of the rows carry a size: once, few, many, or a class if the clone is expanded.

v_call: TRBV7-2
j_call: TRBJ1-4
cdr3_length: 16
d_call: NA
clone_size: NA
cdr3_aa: CASSLGKGGQVEKLFF
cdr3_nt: TGTGCCAGCAGCTTAGGAAAGGGGGGCCAAGTCGAGAAACTGTTTTTT

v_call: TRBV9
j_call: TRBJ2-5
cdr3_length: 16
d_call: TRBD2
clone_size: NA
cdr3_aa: CASSVASGGTQETQYF
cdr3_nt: TGTGCCAGCAGCGTAGCCTCGGGGGGGACCCAAGAGACCCAGTACTTC

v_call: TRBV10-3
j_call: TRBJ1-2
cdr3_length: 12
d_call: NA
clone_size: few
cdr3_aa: CAISELGDRPTF
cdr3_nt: TGTGCCATCAGTGAGTTAGGGGACCGGCCGACGTTC

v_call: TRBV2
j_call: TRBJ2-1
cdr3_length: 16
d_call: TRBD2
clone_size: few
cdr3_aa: CASSVPRGGFYNEQFF
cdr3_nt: TGTGCCAGCAGCGTACCTCGGGGGGGCTTTTACAATGAGCAGTTCTTC

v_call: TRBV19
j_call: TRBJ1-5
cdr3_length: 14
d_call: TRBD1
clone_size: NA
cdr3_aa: CASSTPQGYQPQHF
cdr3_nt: TGTGCCAGTAGTACGCCACAGGGGTACCAGCCCCAGCATTTT

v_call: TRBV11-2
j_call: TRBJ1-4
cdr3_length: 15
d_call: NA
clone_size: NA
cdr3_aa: CASSLGEATNEKLFF
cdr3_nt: TGTGCCAGCAGCTTAGGGGAGGCAACTAATGAAAAACTGTTTTTT

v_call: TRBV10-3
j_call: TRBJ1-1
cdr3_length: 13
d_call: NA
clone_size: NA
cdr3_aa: CAITRPGAAEAFF
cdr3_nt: TGTGCCATCACCCGCCCCGGGGCCGCAGAAGCTTTCTTT

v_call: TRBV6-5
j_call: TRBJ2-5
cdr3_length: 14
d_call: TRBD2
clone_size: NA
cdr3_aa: CASGRVAGGETQYF
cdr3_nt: TGTGCCAGCGGCCGGGTAGCGGGGGGGGAGACCCAGTACTTC

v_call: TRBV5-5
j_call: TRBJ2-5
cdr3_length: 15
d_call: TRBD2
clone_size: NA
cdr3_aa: CASSLGLAGQETQYF
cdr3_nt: TGTGCCAGCAGCTTGGGGCTAGCGGGGCAAGAGACCCAGTACTTC

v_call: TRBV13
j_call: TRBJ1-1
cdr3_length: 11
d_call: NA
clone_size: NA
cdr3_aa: CAISERTEAFF
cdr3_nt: TGTGCCATCAGTGAACGAACTGAAGCTTTCTTT

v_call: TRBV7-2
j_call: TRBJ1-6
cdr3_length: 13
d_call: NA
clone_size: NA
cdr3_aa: CASSFQTNSPLHF
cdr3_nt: TGTGCCAGCAGCTTTCAAACCAATTCACCCCTCCACTTT

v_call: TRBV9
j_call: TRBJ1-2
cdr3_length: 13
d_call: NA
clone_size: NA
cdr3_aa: CASSDGGFDGYTF
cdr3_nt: TGTGCCAGCAGCGACGGGGGTTTCGATGGCTACACCTTC

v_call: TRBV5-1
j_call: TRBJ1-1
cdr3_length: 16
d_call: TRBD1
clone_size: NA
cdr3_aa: CASSTGQGSMNTEAFF
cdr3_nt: TGCGCCAGCAGCACAGGACAGGGTTCAATGAACACTGAAGCTTTCTTT

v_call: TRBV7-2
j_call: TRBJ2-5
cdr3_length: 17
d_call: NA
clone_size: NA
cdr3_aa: CASSLEWGWRGLETQYF
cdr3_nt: TGTGCCAGCAGCTTAGAGTGGGGTTGGCGGGGGCTTGAGACCCAGTACTTC

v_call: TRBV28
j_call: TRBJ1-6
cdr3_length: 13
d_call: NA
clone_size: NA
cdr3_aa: CASSLITNSPLHF
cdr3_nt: TGTGCCAGCAGTTTAATCACAAATTCACCCCTCCACTTT

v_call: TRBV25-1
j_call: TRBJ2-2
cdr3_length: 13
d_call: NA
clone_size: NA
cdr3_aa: CATRATRTGELFF
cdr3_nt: TGTGCCACCAGGGCAACTCGCACCGGGGAGCTGTTTTTT

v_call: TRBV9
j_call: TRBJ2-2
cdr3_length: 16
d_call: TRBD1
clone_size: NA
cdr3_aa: CASSERTGMDTGELFF
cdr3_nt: TGTGCCAGCAGCGAGAGGACAGGGATGGACACCGGGGAGCTGTTTTTT

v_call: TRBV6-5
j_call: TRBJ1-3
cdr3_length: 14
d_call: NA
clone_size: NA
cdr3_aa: CASRPLGSGNTIYF
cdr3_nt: TGTGCCAGCAGACCCCTGGGGTCTGGAAACACCATATATTTT

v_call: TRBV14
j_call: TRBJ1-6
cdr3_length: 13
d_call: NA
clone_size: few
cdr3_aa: CASSPSFPSPLHF
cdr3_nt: TGTGCCAGCAGCCCGTCTTTCCCCTCACCCCTCCACTTT

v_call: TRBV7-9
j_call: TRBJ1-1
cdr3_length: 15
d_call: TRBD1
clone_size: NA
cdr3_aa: CASSLGPPQGAEAFF
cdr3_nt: TGTGCCAGCAGCTTAGGCCCGCCTCAGGGGGCTGAAGCTTTCTTT

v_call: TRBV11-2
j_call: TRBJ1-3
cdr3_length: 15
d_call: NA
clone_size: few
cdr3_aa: CASSPYAGSGNTIYF
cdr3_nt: TGTGCCAGCAGCCCTTACGCGGGGTCTGGAAACACCATATATTTT

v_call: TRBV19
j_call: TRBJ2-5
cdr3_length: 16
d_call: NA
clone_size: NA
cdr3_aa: CASSMTGSVYQETQYF
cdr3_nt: TGTGCCAGTAGTATGACGGGCAGCGTCTACCAAGAGACCCAGTACTTC

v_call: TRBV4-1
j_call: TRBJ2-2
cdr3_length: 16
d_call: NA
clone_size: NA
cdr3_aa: CASSMRGTANTGELFF
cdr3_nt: TGCGCCAGCAGCATGCGCGGGACAGCCAACACCGGGGAGCTGTTTTTT

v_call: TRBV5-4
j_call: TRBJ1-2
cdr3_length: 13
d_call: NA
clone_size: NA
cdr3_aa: CASSPVGGGGYTF
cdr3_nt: TGTGCCAGCAGCCCCGTCGGGGGAGGCGGCTACACCTTC

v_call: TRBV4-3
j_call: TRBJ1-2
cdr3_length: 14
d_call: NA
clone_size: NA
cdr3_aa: CASSQDTNGYGYTF
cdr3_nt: TGCGCCAGCAGCCAAGATACGAACGGCTATGGCTACACCTTC

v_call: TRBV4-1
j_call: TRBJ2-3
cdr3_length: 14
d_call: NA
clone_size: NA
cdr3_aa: CASSQVIATDTQYF
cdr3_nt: TGCGCCAGCAGCCAAGTAATAGCGACAGATACGCAGTATTTT

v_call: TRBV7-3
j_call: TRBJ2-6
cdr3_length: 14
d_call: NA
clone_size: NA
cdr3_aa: CASSPGLGANVLTF
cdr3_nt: TGTGCCAGCAGCCCGGGACTTGGGGCCAACGTCCTGACTTTC

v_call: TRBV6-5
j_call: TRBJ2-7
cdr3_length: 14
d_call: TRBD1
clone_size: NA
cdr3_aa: CASRPTGSRQEQYF
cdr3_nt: TGTGCCAGCAGACCGACAGGGTCTCGGCAGGAGCAGTACTTC

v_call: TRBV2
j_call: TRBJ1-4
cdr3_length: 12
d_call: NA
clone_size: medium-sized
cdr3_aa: CASSGVGEKLFF
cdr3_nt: TGTGCCAGCAGTGGAGTAGGCGAAAAACTGTTTTTT

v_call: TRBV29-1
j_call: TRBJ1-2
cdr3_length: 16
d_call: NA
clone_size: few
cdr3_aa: CSVGLRVWTDSYGYTF
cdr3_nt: TGCAGCGTTGGCCTCCGGGTGTGGACAGATAGCTATGGCTACACCTTC

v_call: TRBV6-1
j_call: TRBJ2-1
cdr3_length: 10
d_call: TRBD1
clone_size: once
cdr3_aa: CTTGPREQFF
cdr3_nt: TGTACGACAGGGCCCCGGGAGCAGTTCTTC

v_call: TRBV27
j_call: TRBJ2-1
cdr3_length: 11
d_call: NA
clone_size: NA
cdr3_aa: CASRGVLEQFF
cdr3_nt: TGTGCCAGCAGAGGGGTTCTTGAGCAGTTCTTC

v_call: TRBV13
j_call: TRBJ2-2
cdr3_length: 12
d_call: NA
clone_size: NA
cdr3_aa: CASRWGVGELFF
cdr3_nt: TGTGCCAGCAGATGGGGGGTCGGGGAGCTGTTTTTT

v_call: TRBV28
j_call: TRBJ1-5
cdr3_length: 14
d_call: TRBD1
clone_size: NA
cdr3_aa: CASSPQGAQQPQHF
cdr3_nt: TGTGCCAGCAGTCCCCAGGGGGCACAACAGCCCCAGCATTTT

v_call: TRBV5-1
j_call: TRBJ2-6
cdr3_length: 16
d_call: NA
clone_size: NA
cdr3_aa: CASSSYRDSGANVLTF
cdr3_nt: TGCGCCAGCAGCTCCTATCGGGATTCTGGGGCCAACGTCCTGACTTTC

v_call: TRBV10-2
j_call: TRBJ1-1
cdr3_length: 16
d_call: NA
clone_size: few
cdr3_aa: CASSESEGTMNTEAFF
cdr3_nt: TGCGCCAGCAGTGAGTCGGAAGGTACCATGAACACTGAAGCTTTCTTT

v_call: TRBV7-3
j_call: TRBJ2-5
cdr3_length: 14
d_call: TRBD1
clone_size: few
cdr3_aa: CATSGQRDQETQYF
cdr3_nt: TGTGCCACCTCGGGACAGAGAGACCAAGAGACCCAGTACTTC

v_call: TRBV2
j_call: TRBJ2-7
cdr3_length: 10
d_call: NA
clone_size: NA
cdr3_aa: CASSEGEQYF
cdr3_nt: TGTGCCAGCAGTGAAGGCGAGCAGTACTTC

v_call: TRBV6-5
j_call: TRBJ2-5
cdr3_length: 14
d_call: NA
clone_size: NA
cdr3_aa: CASFGAGSLETQYF
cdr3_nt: TGTGCCAGCTTCGGGGCAGGGAGTCTAGAGACCCAGTACTTC

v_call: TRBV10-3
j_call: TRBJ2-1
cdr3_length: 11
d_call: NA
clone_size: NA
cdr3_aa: CAIGRGDEQFF
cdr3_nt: TGTGCCATCGGGAGGGGGGATGAGCAGTTCTTC

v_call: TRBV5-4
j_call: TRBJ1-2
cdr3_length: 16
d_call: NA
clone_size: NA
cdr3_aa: CASSLGIDNRVYGYTF
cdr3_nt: TGTGCCAGCAGCTTGGGGATAGACAACAGGGTCTATGGCTACACCTTC

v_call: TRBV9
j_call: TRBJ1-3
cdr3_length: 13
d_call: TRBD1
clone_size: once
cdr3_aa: CASSPGGGNTIYF
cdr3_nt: TGTGCCTCCTCCCCAGGGGGTGGAAACACCATATATTTT